This TCR beta chain was captured by sequencing in a study of blood T cell dynamics during melanoma immunotherapy. The study, taken as a whole, reports: The study could not tell melanoma-specific clones from general immune activation.

There are 15 residues in the CDR3. In germline, CDR1 is MDHEN, CDR2 SYDVKM. V dropped 4 bases and J dropped 3 bases, with 13 bases sitting between them. Measured with immunoSEQ multiplex PCR; TCRdb has only the in-frame clones, and not every one. In the table there are roughly 15,000 clones, roughly 88% of which are singletons. Time point meaning: week 3, after first cycle of checkpoint inhibitor. Response was assessed by RECIST 1.1 at 12 weeks, except a couple of rapid progressors. Details on this clone: Its antigen remains unidentified.

Sequenced material: blood, taken from a patient treated with checkpoint blockade. The sequence was obtained from a human donor with melanoma. V usage is TRBV28 and J usage is TRBJ1-3; a weak D match, TRBD1 (5 bases). DNA for the CDR3: TGTGCCAGCAGTTACCAAGGGGCGGGTGGAAACACCATATATTTT. This gives the protein CASSYQGAGGNTIYF.